This entry features one T cell receptor (beta chain) sequence. Its antigen is currently unknown. The V end lost 0 bases, the J end lost 0 bases, and 4 bases lay between the germline ends. CDR3 length: 14 amino acids. Looked up from germline, CDR1 is WNHNN and CDR2 is SYGVQD (reference sequence). Profiled with immunoSEQ multiplex PCR; TCRdb holds only in-frame clones, not every one. The table has 130,000 or so clones, about 89% seen once. The data belong to a study of T cell responses to AZD1222 COVID-19 vaccine. Study-wide findings and caveats: It was only five to seven AZD1222 recipients who were seropositive at baseline.

The sequencing used peripheral blood, collected on day 0 of AZD1222 vaccination. The receptor was derived from an adult in good health. The chain couples TRBV10-1 to TRBJ2-3; no reliable D call. This CDR3 is CASSESTSTDTQYF. The CDR3 nucleotides are TGCGCCAGCAGTGAGTCCACTAGCACAGATACGCAGTATTTT.